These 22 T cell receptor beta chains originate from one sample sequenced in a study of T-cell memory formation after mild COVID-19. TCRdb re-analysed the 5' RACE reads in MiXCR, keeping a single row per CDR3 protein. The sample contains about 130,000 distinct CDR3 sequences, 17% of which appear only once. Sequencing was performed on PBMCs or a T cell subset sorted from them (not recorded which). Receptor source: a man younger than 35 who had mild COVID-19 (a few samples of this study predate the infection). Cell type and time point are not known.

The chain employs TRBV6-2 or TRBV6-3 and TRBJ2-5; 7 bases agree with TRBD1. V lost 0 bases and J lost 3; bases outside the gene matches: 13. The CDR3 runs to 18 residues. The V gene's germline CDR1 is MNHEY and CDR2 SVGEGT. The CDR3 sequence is CASSYSMIRQGREETQYF. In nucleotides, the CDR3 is TGTGCCAGCAGTTACTCGATGATCCGACAGGGTAGGGAAGAGACCCAGTACTTC.

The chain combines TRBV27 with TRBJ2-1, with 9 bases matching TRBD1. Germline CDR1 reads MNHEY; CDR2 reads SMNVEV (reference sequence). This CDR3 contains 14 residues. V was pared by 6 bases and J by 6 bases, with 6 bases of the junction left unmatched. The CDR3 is CASSRDRGGNEQFF. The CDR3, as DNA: TGTGCCAGCAGCCGCGACAGGGGGGGCAATGAGCAGTTCTTC.

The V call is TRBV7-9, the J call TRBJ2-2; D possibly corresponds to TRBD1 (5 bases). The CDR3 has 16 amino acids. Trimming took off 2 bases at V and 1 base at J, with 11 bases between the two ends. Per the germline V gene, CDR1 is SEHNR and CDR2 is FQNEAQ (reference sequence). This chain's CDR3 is CASSLSAGLNTGELFF. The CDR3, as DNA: TGTGCCAGCAGCTTATCCGCAGGGTTGAACACCGGGGAGCTGTTTTTT.

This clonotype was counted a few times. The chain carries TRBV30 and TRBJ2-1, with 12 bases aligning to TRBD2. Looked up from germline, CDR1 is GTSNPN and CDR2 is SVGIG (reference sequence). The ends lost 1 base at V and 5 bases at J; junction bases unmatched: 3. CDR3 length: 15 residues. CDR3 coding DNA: TGTGCCTGGAGTGGGGGACTAGCGGGTCACAATGAGCAGTTCTTC. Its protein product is CAWSGGLAGHNEQFF.

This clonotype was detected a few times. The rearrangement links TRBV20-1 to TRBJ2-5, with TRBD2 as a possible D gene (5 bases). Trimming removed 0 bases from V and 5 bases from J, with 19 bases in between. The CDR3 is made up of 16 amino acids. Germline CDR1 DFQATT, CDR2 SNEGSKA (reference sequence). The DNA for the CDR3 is TGCAGTGCTAGAGATCCCCGAGGGATCGGTGGGGAGACCCAGTACTTC. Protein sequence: CSARDPRGIGGETQYF.

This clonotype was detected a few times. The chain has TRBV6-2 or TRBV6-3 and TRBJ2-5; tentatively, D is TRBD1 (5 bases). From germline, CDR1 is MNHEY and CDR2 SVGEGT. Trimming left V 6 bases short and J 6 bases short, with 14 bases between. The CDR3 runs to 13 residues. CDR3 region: CASSRQHIQTQYF. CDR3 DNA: TGTGCCAGCAGCCGACAGCACATTCAGACCCAGTACTTC.

The CDR3 coding sequence is TGTGCCAGCATGGGGGCCACAGATACGCAGTATTTT. This encodes CASMGATDTQYF. The chain uses TRBV6-2 or TRBV6-3 and TRBJ2-3; tentatively, D is TRBD1 (6 bases). The V end was cut by 7 bases, the J end by 2 bases, with 7 bases between. This CDR3 contains 12 residues. CDR1 and CDR2 from the germline V gene are MNHEY and SVGEGT.

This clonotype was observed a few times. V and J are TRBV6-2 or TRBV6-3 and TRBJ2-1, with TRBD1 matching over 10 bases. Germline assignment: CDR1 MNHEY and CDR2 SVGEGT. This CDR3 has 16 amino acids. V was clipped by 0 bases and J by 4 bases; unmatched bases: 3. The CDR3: CASSYSPDRGYNEQFF. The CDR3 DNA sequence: TGTGCCAGCAGTTACTCCCCGGACAGGGGGTACAATGAGCAGTTCTTC.

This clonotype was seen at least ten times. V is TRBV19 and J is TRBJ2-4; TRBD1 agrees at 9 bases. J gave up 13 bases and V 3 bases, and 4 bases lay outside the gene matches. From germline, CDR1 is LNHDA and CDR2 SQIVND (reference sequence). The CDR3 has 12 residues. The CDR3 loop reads CASSIQTGGQYF. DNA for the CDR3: TGTGCCAGTAGTATTCAGACAGGGGGGCAGTACTTC.

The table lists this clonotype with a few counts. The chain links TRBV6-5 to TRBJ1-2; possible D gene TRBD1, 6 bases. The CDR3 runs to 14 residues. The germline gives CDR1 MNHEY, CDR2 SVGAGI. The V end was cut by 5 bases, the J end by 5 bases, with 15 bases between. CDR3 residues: CASSRQTGPYGYTF. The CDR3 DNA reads TGTGCCAGCAGTCGCCAGACAGGCCCATATGGCTACACCTTC.

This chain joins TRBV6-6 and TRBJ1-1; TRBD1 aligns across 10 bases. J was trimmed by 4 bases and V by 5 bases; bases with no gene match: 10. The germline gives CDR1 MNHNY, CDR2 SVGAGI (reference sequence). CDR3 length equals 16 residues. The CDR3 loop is CASSPPRQGAGTEAFF. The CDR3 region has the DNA TGTGCCAGCAGTCCCCCTCGACAGGGGGCGGGCACTGAAGCTTTCTTT.

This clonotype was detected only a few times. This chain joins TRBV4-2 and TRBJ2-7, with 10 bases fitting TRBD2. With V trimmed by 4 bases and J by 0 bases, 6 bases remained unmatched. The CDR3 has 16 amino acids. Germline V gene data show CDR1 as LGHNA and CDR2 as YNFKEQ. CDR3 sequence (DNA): TGTGCCAGCAGCCTCATAGCGGGGGGAAGCTCCTACGAGCAGTACTTC. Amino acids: CASSLIAGGSSYEQYF.

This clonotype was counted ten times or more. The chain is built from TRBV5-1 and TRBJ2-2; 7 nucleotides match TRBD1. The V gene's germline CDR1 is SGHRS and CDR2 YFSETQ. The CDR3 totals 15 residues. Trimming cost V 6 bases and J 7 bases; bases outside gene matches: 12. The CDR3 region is CASTPLTGSIGELFF. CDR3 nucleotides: TGCGCCAGCACCCCACTGACAGGGAGTATCGGGGAGCTGTTTTTT.

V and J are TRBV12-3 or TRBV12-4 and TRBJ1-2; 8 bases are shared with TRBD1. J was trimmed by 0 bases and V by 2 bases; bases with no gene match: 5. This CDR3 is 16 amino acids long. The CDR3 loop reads CASSLTGGVANYGYTF. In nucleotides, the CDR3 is TGTGCCAGCAGTTTAACAGGGGGAGTAGCTAACTATGGCTACACCTTC.

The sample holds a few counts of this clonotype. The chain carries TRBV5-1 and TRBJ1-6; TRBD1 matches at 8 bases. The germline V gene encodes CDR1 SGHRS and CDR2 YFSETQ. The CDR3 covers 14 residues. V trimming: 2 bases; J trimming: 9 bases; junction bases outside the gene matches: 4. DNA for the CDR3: TGCGCCAGCAGCTTCGGAACAGGGGGTTCACCCCTCCACTTT. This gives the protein CASSFGTGGSPLHF.

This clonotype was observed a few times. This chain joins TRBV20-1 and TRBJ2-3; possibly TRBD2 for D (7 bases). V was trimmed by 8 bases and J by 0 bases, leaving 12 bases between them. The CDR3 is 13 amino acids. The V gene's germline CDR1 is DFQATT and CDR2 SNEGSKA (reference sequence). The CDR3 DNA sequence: TGCAGTACCGGGGGGCCTAGCACAGATACGCAGTATTTT. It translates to CSTGGPSTDTQYF.

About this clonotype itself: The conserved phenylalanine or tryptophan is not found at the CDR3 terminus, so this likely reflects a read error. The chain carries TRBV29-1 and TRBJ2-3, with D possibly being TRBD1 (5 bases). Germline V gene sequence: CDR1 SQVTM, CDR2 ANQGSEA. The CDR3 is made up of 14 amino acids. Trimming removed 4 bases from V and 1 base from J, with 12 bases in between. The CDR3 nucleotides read TGCAGCGTTGTTAGGGGCCCCGGCACAGATACGCAGTATTCT. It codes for CSVVRGPGTDTQYS.

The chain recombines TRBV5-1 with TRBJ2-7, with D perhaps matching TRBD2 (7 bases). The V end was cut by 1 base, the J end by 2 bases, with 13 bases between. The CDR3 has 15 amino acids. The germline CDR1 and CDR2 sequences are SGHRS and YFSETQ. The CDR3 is CASSLFGGDTYEQYV. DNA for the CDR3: TGCGCCAGCAGCTTGTTTGGGGGGGACACCTACGAGCAGTACGTC.

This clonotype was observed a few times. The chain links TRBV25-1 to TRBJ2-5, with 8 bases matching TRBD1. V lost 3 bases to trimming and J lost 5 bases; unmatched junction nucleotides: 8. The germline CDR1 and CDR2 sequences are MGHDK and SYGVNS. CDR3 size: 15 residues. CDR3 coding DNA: TGTGCCAGCAGTGACTTACAGGGGGTTCACGAGACCCAGTACTTC. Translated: CASSDLQGVHETQYF.

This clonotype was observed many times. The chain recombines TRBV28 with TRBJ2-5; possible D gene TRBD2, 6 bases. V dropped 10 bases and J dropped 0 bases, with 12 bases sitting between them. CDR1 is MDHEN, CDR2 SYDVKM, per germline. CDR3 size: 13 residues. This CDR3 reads CAIGIADQETQYF. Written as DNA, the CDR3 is TGTGCCATCGGAATAGCGGACCAAGAGACCCAGTACTTC.

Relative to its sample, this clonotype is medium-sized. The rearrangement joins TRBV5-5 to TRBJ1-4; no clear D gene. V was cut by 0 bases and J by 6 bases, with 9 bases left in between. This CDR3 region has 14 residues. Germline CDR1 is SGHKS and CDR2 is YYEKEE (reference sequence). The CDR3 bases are TGTGCCAGCAGCTTGGGATTGGGCCATGAAAAACTGTTTTTT. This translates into CASSLGLGHEKLFF.

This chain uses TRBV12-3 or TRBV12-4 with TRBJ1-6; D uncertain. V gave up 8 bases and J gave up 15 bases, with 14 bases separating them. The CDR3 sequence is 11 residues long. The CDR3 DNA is TGTGCCAGCGGATTAGGAGTGCTCCTCCACTTT. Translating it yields CASGLGVLLHF.